What follows describes a single T cell receptor (beta chain). This sample stems from a study of technical replicates of blood from several donors. Profiled with immunoSEQ multiplex PCR; TCRdb holds only in-frame clones, not every one. The table lists roughly 66,000 clones, approximately 86% of them singletons. V lost 6 bases, J lost 1 base, and 9 bases lay in between. CDR1 is MNHNS and CDR2 is SASEGT in the germline V gene. The CDR3 covers 13 residues. This rearrangement joins TRBV6-1 to TRBJ1-1; D is perhaps TRBD1 (5 bases). Sequenced sample: PBMCs. The sequence derives from a human donor in good health. Some clones in this sample may be carry-over from other donors' samples. The CDR3 region has the DNA TGTGCCAGCAGCTGGCAGGGGAACACTGAAGCTTTCTTT. Protein sequence: CASSWQGNTEAFF.